Shown below are 27 T cell receptor beta chains from a single sample sequenced in a study of T cell responses to AZD1222 COVID-19 vaccine. Produced via immunoSEQ multiplex PCR; TCRdb's table is partial and in-frame only. Of around 120,000 clones listed, roughly 88% are singletons. The material sequenced was peripheral blood, taken on day 0 of MenACWY control vaccination. These receptors came from an adult in good health.

This clone was counted between two and nine times. The gene calls are TRBV28 and TRBJ1-2; perhaps TRBD1 as D (6 bases). Germline CDR1 is MDHEN and CDR2 is SYDVKM. The CDR3 loop spans 19 amino acids. Trimming took off 4 bases at V and 0 bases at J, with 24 bases between the two ends. The CDR3 DNA reads TGTGCCAGCAGTTCGACCTATTTATGGGGGCGCCCTTCTAACTATGGCTACACCTTC. Translated: CASSSTYLWGRPSNYGYTF.

The rearrangement uses TRBV7-9 and TRBJ2-1; the match to TRBD1 covers 7 bases. The junction had 12 bases not matched to a gene; V was cut back by 7 bases and J by 9 bases. CDR1 SEHNR and CDR2 FQNEAQ come from the germline V gene (reference sequence). CDR3 size: 14 residues. CDR3 DNA sequence: TGTGCCAGCACCTGGACAGGCGGTCGCACTGAGCAGTTCTTC. Amino acid sequence: CASTWTGGRTEQFF.

The chain has TRBV30 and TRBJ2-5; no reliable D call. Per the germline V gene, CDR1 is GTSNPN and CDR2 is SVGIG (reference sequence). Trimming shortened V by 2 bases and J by 5 bases, and 6 bases separated the two germline ends. The CDR3 spans 11 residues. The CDR3 nucleotides are TGTGCCTGGAGTCTTGGGGAGACCCAGTACTTC. Translating it yields CAWSLGETQYF.

The chain joins TRBV2 to TRBJ2-1, with D uncertain. V was pared by 8 bases and J by 9 bases, with 14 bases between. There are 12 residues in the CDR3. Germline CDR1 SNHLY, CDR2 FYNNEI. CDR3 in amino acids: CASRRELVEQFF. The CDR3 bases are TGTGCCAGCCGTCGAGAGTTGGTTGAGCAGTTCTTC.

The V gene is TRBV18, the J gene TRBJ2-3, with TRBD1 identical over 7 bases. CDR3 length: 16 residues. Germline loops: CDR1 KGHSH, CDR2 LQKENI. V shed 1 base, J shed 3 bases, and the junction held 7 bases outside the gene matches. DNA for the CDR3: TGTGCCAGCTCACCACGGGGCAGGGGGAAGACAGATACGCAGTATTTT. Translation gives CASSPRGRGKTDTQYF. Using reference TRBV18 and TRBJ2-3 for the parts outside the CDR3, the full variable domain is NAGVMQNPRHLVRRRGQEARLRCSPMKGHSHVYWYRQLPEEGLKFMVYLQKENIIDESGMPKERFSAEFPKEGPSILRIQQVVRGDSAAYFCASSPRGRGKTDTQYFGPGTRLTVL.

This chain joins TRBV10-2 and TRBJ1-5; 10 bases match TRBD1. Germline CDR1 is WSHSY and CDR2 is SAAADI. The length of the CDR3 is 16 residues. The V and J ends lost 4 bases and 3 bases, in that order; junction bases with no gene match: 6. CDR3 region: CASSVGTGAINQPQHF. Here the CDR3 DNA reads TGCGCCAGCAGTGTCGGGACAGGGGCGATCAATCAGCCCCAGCATTTT.

The chain employs TRBV19 and TRBJ2-1, with TRBD2 matching 12 bases. V was pared by 7 bases and J by 10 bases, with 8 bases of the junction left unmatched. This CDR3 is 14 amino acids long. Germline CDR1 reads LNHDA; CDR2 reads SQIVND (reference sequence). This chain's CDR3 is CASTTGTSGFEQFF. CDR3 in DNA: TGTGCCAGTACCACCGGGACTAGCGGGTTCGAGCAGTTCTTC.

The chain has TRBV5-6 and TRBJ2-7; tentatively, D is TRBD1 (5 bases). This CDR3 contains 16 residues. The germline V gene encodes CDR1 SGHDT and CDR2 YYEEEE. V lost 0 bases and J 2 bases, leaving 15 bases between the germline ends. CDR3 residues: CASSLVMTDSPYEQYF. In DNA form, the CDR3 reads TGTGCCAGCAGCTTGGTAATGACCGACAGTCCCTACGAGCAGTACTTC. The full variable domain, completed using reference TRBV5-6 and TRBJ2-7, is DAGVTQSPTHLIKTRGQQVTLRCSPKSGHDTVSWYQQALGQGPQFIFQYYEEEERQRGNFPDRFSGHQFPNYSSELNVNALLLGDSALYLCASSLVMTDSPYEQYFGPGTRLTVT.

The CDR3 region has the DNA TGTGCCAGCATTTTAAGTTTTTACGAGCAGTACTTC. Amino acids: CASILSFYEQYF. This chain links TRBV5-6 with TRBJ2-7; D is undetermined. The V end lost 6 bases, the J end lost 4 bases, and 11 bases lay between the germline ends. Per the germline V gene, CDR1 is SGHDT and CDR2 is YYEEEE. The CDR3 has 12 amino acids.

The chain employs TRBV29-1 and TRBJ2-2; 11 nucleotides match TRBD2. There are 16 residues in the CDR3. CDR1 and CDR2 (germline): SQVTM, ANQGSEA. Germline trimming cut 7 bases from V and 1 base from J; bases unmatched to any gene: 8. The CDR3 loop is CSARTGLAGNTGELFF. Written as DNA, the CDR3 is TGCAGCGCCAGAACCGGACTAGCGGGGAACACCGGGGAGCTGTTTTTT.

V gene TRBV7-9 combines with J gene TRBJ2-1; TRBD2 matches 16 bases. This CDR3 is 18 amino acids long. With 5 bases clipped from V and 1 base from J, the junction kept 5 bases outside the gene matches. Germline V CDR1 and CDR2: SEHNR, FQNEAQ (reference sequence). The CDR3 protein is CASSPGLAGGTSYNEQFF. In DNA form, the CDR3 reads TGTGCCAGCAGCCCGGGACTAGCGGGAGGGACTTCCTACAATGAGCAGTTCTTC.

The gene calls are TRBV27 and TRBJ1-4; TRBD1 agrees at 9 bases. CDR3 length: 14 amino acids. V lost 5 bases and J lost 8; bases outside the gene matches: 6. Germline CDR1 reads MNHEY; CDR2 reads SMNVEV (reference sequence). DNA for the CDR3: TGTGCCAGCAGTGGGACAGGGTTAAGAGAAAAACTGTTTTTT. Translating gives CASSGTGLREKLFF.

This chain joins TRBV4-2 and TRBJ1-2; D unclear. Germline V lookup: CDR1 LGHNA, CDR2 YNFKEQ. This CDR3 has 13 residues. Trimming stripped 0 bases from V and 5 bases from J, with 7 bases between. CDR3 loop: CASSQDTGYGYTF. DNA for the CDR3: TGTGCCAGCAGCCAAGATACCGGATATGGCTACACCTTC.

This clone has a handful of counts. The chain uses TRBV6-5 and TRBJ1-1; D possibly corresponds to TRBD1 (5 bases). This CDR3 spans 14 amino acids. V gave up 10 bases and J gave up 2 bases, with 17 bases separating them. Germline-derived CDR1 and CDR2 are MNHEY and SVGAGI. The CDR3 protein is CAILARGPNTEAFF. As DNA, the CDR3 is TGTGCCATCCTAGCACGGGGCCCCAACACTGAAGCTTTCTTT.

This clone is deemed medium-sized (0.01 to 0.1%). The DNA for the CDR3 is TGTGCCAGTATTAACTCTCCAGGGCAGCCCTACAATGAGCAGTTCTTC. It codes for CASINSPGQPYNEQFF. V usage is TRBV19 and J usage is TRBJ2-1; D perhaps matches TRBD1 (5 bases). Per the germline V gene, CDR1 is LNHDA and CDR2 is SQIVND (reference sequence). The CDR3 has 16 amino acids. Trimming cost V 7 bases and J 2 bases, with 18 bases left between them.

The chain couples TRBV29-1 to TRBJ1-5, with D hard to call. The CDR3 contains 17 residues. V dropped 6 bases and J dropped 0 bases, with 21 bases sitting between them. Germline CDR1 reads SQVTM; CDR2 reads ANQGSEA. The CDR3: CSVQCPRRVNSNQPQHF. CDR3 coding DNA: TGCAGCGTCCAATGCCCCCGTCGGGTTAATAGCAATCAGCCCCAGCATTTT.

The chain employs TRBV7-2 and TRBJ1-5, with D unresolved. The ends were cut back, 4 bases at V and 0 bases at J, with 19 bases in the middle. The CDR3 sequence is 18 residues long. CDR1 SGHTA and CDR2 FQGNSA come from the germline V gene. CDR3 DNA sequence: TGTGCCAGCAGCTCGGGAGGGTCAGAGGTGTATAGCAATCAGCCCCAGCATTTT. Protein: CASSSGGSEVYSNQPQHF.

The J gene is TRBJ2-2, the V gene TRBV30; D assignment may be TRBD1 or TRBD2 (6 bases each). V was trimmed by 5 bases and J by 0 bases, leaving 16 bases between them. The CDR3 sequence is 16 residues long. Looked up from germline, CDR1 is GTSNPN and CDR2 is SVGIG (reference sequence). The CDR3 DNA follows: TGTGCCTGGGGGTGGAGGGGGGAACCGAACACCGGGGAGCTGTTTTTT. This codes for CAWGWRGEPNTGELFF.

The chain carries TRBV2 and TRBJ1-2; 9 nucleotides match TRBD1. This CDR3 region has 14 residues. In germline, CDR1 is SNHLY, CDR2 FYNNEI. V lost 2 bases and J lost 3; bases outside the gene matches: 1. CDR3 protein: CASSETGGHYGYTF. The CDR3 nucleotides are TGTGCCAGCAGTGAAACAGGGGGCCACTATGGCTACACCTTC.

The J gene is TRBJ2-5, the V gene TRBV29-1; 10 bases map to TRBD2. The CDR3 runs 14 residues. V was pared by 6 bases and J by 5 bases, with 9 bases of the junction left unmatched. Germline CDR1 and CDR2: SQVTM and ANQGSEA. In nucleotides, the CDR3 is TGCAGCGTGCTGCTAGCGGGAGTAGGGGAGACCCAGTACTTC. Its protein product is CSVLLAGVGETQYF.

This clone has only a few counts. V and J are TRBV7-9 and TRBJ1-1; no firm D call. Trimming pared 1 base from V and 6 bases from J, leaving 9 bases between. This CDR3 has 13 amino acids. CDR1 is SEHNR and CDR2 is FQNEAQ in the germline V gene (reference sequence). CDR3 in amino acids: CASSLDPVAEAFF. For the CDR3, the DNA is TGTGCCAGCAGCTTAGATCCGGTTGCTGAAGCTTTCTTT.

This clone appeared a single time. V gene TRBV2 combines with J gene TRBJ2-1; possible D gene TRBD1, 7 bases. Trimming removed 10 bases at V and 4 bases at J, with 20 bases between. There are 15 residues in the CDR3. Germline V gene data show CDR1 as SNHLY and CDR2 as FYNNEI. The DNA for the CDR3 is TGTGCCACTCAGGGGGGCGCTCCCGCTTACAATGAGCAGTTCTTC. Its protein is CATQGGAPAYNEQFF. Full variable domain (rest looked up from reference TRBV2 and TRBJ2-1): EPEVTQTPSHQVTQMGQEVILRCVPISNHLYFYWYRQILGQKVEFLVSFYNNEISEKSEIFDDQFSVERPDGSNFTLKIRSTKLEDSAMYFCATQGGAPAYNEQFFGPGTRLTVL.

V usage is TRBV29-1 and J usage is TRBJ2-7; the D call may be TRBD1 or TRBD2 (6 bases each). Between the trimmed V and J ends, which lost 7 bases and 5 bases, there was a span of 15 bases. The CDR3 covers 12 residues. Germline V gives CDR1 SQVTM, CDR2 ANQGSEA. The DNA of the CDR3 is TGCAGCGCGCGGACGGAGGGGGACGAGCAGTACTTC. Translated: CSARTEGDEQYF.

There are a few counts of this clone. The chain has TRBV28 and TRBJ2-3, with no clear D. Trimming removed 7 bases at V and 0 bases at J, with 20 bases between. CDR1 and CDR2 from the germline V gene are MDHEN and SYDVKM. The length of the CDR3 is 17 residues. The CDR3 is CASTTPPYKTSTDTQYF. The CDR3 DNA sequence: TGTGCCAGCACCACTCCCCCATACAAAACTAGCACAGATACGCAGTATTTT.

CDR3 nucleotide sequence: TGTGCCAGCATCCCCGGGAGCTCTTCTCAAGCTTTCTTT. Its translation: CASIPGSSSQAFF. The chain recombines TRBV6-6 with TRBJ1-1; D gene unclear. This CDR3 comprises 13 residues. Germline values: CDR1 MNHNY, CDR2 SVGAGI (reference sequence). V gave up 7 bases and J gave up 9 bases, with 18 bases separating them.

The V and J genes are TRBV13 and TRBJ1-2; TRBD1 matches 9 bases. The CDR3 length is 14 residues. The V gene's germline CDR1 is PRHDT and CDR2 FYEKMQ (reference sequence). Unmatched junction bases numbered 9, after V lost 5 bases and J lost 8 bases. For the CDR3, the DNA is TGTGCCAGCAGCCCAGGACAGGGGTTGAAGGGCTACACCTTC. Protein sequence: CASSPGQGLKGYTF.

The chain combines TRBV6-5 with TRBJ2-2; TRBD1 matches at 10 bases. The CDR3 loop spans 15 amino acids. Trimming took 7 bases from V and 2 from J; bases not matched to a gene: 4. Germline CDR1 MNHEY, CDR2 SVGAGI. Here the CDR3 reads CASKRQGANTGELFF. CDR3 DNA sequence: TGTGCCAGCAAACGACAGGGGGCCAACACCGGGGAGCTGTTTTTT.